These 20 T cell receptor beta chains share one sample of origin, sequenced in a study of T-cell reconstitution after alpha-beta-depleted transplantation in children (dated by TCRdb to about 2016). Library preparation used PCR. The listed sequencing device is Illumina HiSeq 2500. TCR libraries were prepared with molecular barcoding, using unique molecular identifiers to normalize TCRbeta repertoire quantification. The public reads were reanalyzed by TCRdb: fastp trimming at Q25, MiXCR alignment, in-frame beta chains only. Rows with one shared CDR3 protein collapse into an entry with the most common genes and DNA. Counted in this sample were roughly 500,000 distinct CDR3 sequences; approximately 30% of them appeared once. Jointly, the top ten make up around 2.4% of the sample. Sequenced material: PBMCs from the stem cell graft donor, taken from the stem cell graft. Source of these receptors: a human donor who donated a stem cell graft to a child with aplastic anemia.

The gene calls are TRBV6-2 or TRBV6-3 and TRBJ2-6; 10 nucleotides agree with TRBD1. Trimming took 8 bases from V and 6 from J; bases not matched to a gene: 16. The CDR3 is 18 residues long. The germline CDR1 and CDR2 sequences are MNHEY and SVGEGT. In nucleotides, the CDR3 is TGTGCCAGCCTCCTGGGACAGGGGTGGGGTCTGAAGGCCAACGTCCTGACTTTC. Translating gives CASLLGQGWGLKANVLTF.

This clonotype appeared a few times. J is TRBJ1-3 and V is TRBV6-6; D unclear. V lost 6 bases and J lost 0, with 6 bases in between. CDR3 length: 13 residues. Germline CDR1 and CDR2: MNHNY and SVGAGI (reference sequence). This CDR3 reads CASSRISGNTIYF. The CDR3 DNA sequence: TGTGCCAGCAGCCGTATCTCTGGAAACACCATATATTTT.

This clonotype was counted once. The J gene is TRBJ1-3, the V gene TRBV6-6, with D uncertain. The germline gives CDR1 MNHNY, CDR2 SVGAGI (reference sequence). The CDR3 has 13 amino acids. The ends were cut back, 2 bases at V and 0 bases at J, with 2 bases in the middle. The CDR3 loop reads CASSYLSGNTIYF. The CDR3 DNA follows: TGTGCCAGCAGTTACCTCTCTGGAAACACCATATATTTT.

This clonotype was seen more than once but under ten times. The chain has TRBV27 and TRBJ2-7; D is perhaps TRBD1 or TRBD2 (6 bases each). There are 14 residues in the CDR3. Germline V gene sequence: CDR1 MNHEY, CDR2 SMNVEV (reference sequence). The CDR3 spells CASSLMGGSHEQYV. CDR3 bases: TGTGCCAGCAGTTTAATGGGGGGCTCCCACGAGCAGTACGTC.

In its sample, this clonotype was seen a few times. The chain joins TRBV12-3 or TRBV12-4 to TRBJ2-1; the match to TRBD2 covers 7 bases. This CDR3 is built from 15 residues. J was trimmed by 4 bases and V by 3 bases; bases with no gene match: 6. CDR3 amino acids: CASSFSSGTYNEQFF. The CDR3 region has the DNA TGTGCCAGCAGTTTTTCTAGCGGTACTTACAATGAGCAGTTCTTC.

The rearrangement links TRBV7-8 to TRBJ2-3, with 8 bases identical to TRBD2. The germline V gene has CDR1 SGHVS and CDR2 FQNEAQ. V lost 2 bases, J lost 4 bases, and 5 bases stayed unmatched. The CDR3 extends over 15 amino acids. CDR3 sequence: CASSLSGTSADTQYF. The CDR3 region has the DNA TGTGCCAGCAGCTTATCCGGGACTAGTGCAGATACGCAGTATTTT.

Comment on this clonotype: A much larger clone differs from this one at a single base, so this may be a read error. J is TRBJ1-2 and V is TRBV29-1; 8 bases fit TRBD1. The CDR3 contains 14 residues. Germline loops: CDR1 SQVTM, CDR2 ANQGSEA. CDR3 sequence reads: CSAPGQGGDYGDTF. The CDR3 region has the DNA TGCAGCGCTCCCGGACAGGGAGGTGACTATGGCGACACCTTC.

This clonotype was counted a few times. CDR3 amino acids: CASSLAGDRGLEAFF. DNA of the CDR3: TGTGCCAGCAGCTTAGCGGGGGACAGGGGCCTTGAAGCTTTCTTT. The J gene is TRBJ1-1, the V gene TRBV7-2; 10 nucleotides line up with TRBD1. The trim removed 0 bases at V and 7 bases at J, leaving 5 bases unmatched. The CDR3 has 15 residues. The germline V gene encodes CDR1 SGHTA and CDR2 FQGNSA.

In this sample, this clonotype turned up a few times. The chain employs TRBV30 and TRBJ2-2; unclear D gene. CDR1 is GTSNPN and CDR2 is SVGIG in the germline V gene (reference sequence). Trimming removed 4 bases at V and 6 bases at J, with 12 bases between. This CDR3 spans 13 amino acids. The CDR3 reads CAWNLRLAGELFF. CDR3 in DNA: TGTGCCTGGAACCTAAGGCTAGCCGGGGAGCTGTTTTTT.

The chain couples TRBV11-3 to TRBJ2-6; D ambiguous. The CDR3 loop spans 16 amino acids. Germline V gene data show CDR1 as SGHNT and CDR2 as YENEEA. V shed 4 bases and J shed 2 bases, with 12 bases lying between them. The CDR3 DNA reads as TGTGCCAGCAGCTCAGAAGAGAGAGCTGGGGCCAACGTCCTGACTTTC. It yields the protein CASSSEERAGANVLTF.

This clonotype was recorded a few times. V is TRBV29-1 and J is TRBJ2-1; 7 nucleotides align to TRBD1. This CDR3 is built from 12 residues. J lost 6 bases, V lost 7 bases, and 6 bases had no gene match. Germline CDR1 SQVTM, CDR2 ANQGSEA. The CDR3, as DNA: TGCAGCGCTGACAGGGTTGTCAATGAGCAGTTCTTC. Translation: CSADRVVNEQFF.

J is TRBJ2-1 and V is TRBV19; 11 nucleotides line up with TRBD2. The J segment lost 13 bases and the V segment lost 5 bases, leaving 13 bases of the junction unmatched. CDR3 length: 15 amino acids. The germline CDR1 and CDR2 sequences are LNHDA and SQIVND (reference sequence). The CDR3 spells CASSSKGTSGDTQFF. The DNA of the CDR3 is TGTGCCAGTAGTTCCAAAGGGACTAGCGGAGACACACAGTTCTTC. The entire variable domain, with the rest obtained from reference TRBV19 and TRBJ2-1, is as follows: DGGITQSPKYLFRKEGQNVTLSCEQNLNHDAMYWYRQDPGQGLRLIYYSQIVNDFQKGDIAEGYSVSREKKESFPLTVTSAQKNPTAFYLCASSSKGTSGDTQFFGPGTRLTVL.

V gene TRBV6-5 combines with J gene TRBJ2-1; D tentatively fits TRBD1 or TRBD2 (5 bases each). The CDR3 runs 16 residues. Trimming shortened V by 2 bases and J by 4 bases, and 15 bases separated the two germline ends. Germline CDR1 reads MNHEY; CDR2 reads SVGAGI. For the CDR3, the DNA is TGTGCCAGCAGTTACGGGGGAAGGGGACCTTACAATGAGCAGTTCTTC. This encodes CASSYGGRGPYNEQFF.

Notes on this clonotype: A junction end diverges from the germline sequence, so it may reflect a read error. V and J are TRBV6-2 or TRBV6-3 and TRBJ1-2, with 8 bases lining up with TRBD1. Germline V gene sequence: CDR1 MNHEY, CDR2 SVGEGT. The CDR3 covers 12 residues. The CDR3 protein is CASSYSGTGPSF. For the CDR3, the DNA is TGTGCCAGCAGTTACTCCGGGACAGGACCTAGCTTC.

The chain links TRBV20-1 to TRBJ2-1; D is unresolved. Trimming took 3 bases from V and 2 from J, leaving 8 bases between them. There are 13 residues in the CDR3. The V gene's germline CDR1 is DFQATT and CDR2 SNEGSKA (reference sequence). The CDR3 here is CSARESPYNEQFF. In DNA form, the CDR3 reads TGCAGTGCTAGGGAGTCCCCCTACAATGAGCAGTTCTTC.

The V gene is TRBV18, the J gene TRBJ1-1; the D gene is possibly TRBD1 (5 bases). Germline V gene data show CDR1 as KGHSH and CDR2 as LQKENI. The CDR3 is 12 amino acids. V was pared by 3 bases and J by 8 bases, with 10 bases between. The CDR3 coding sequence is TGTGCCAGCTCACCCAGACAGATCGAAGCTTTCTTT. It specifies CASSPRQIEAFF.

The chain employs TRBV6-2 or TRBV6-3 and TRBJ1-1, with a tentative D call TRBD1 (5 bases). Trimming removed 5 bases from V and 0 bases from J, with 13 bases in between. Germline V CDR1 and CDR2: MNHEY, SVGEGT. CDR3 size: 15 residues. This CDR3 reads CASSRPDRMNTEAFF. CDR3 sequence (DNA): TGTGCCAGCAGTAGGCCCGACAGAATGAACACTGAAGCTTTCTTT.

The chain uses TRBV4-2 and TRBJ1-5; 11 positions match TRBD1. Germline V gene data show CDR1 as LGHNA and CDR2 as YNFKEQ. The CDR3 has 17 residues. V dropped 4 bases and J dropped 7; count of bases not matched to a gene: 12. The CDR3 DNA is TGTGCCAGCAGCCTCCGAACCGGGACAGGGGGTGGGCAGCCCCAGCATTTT. It yields the protein CASSLRTGTGGGQPQHF.

This clonotype has just a few counts. This chain connects TRBV7-2 to TRBJ1-1; the D is unclear. V was clipped by 1 base and J by 11 bases, with 14 bases between them. The CDR3 spans 13 residues. Germline assignment: CDR1 SGHTA and CDR2 FQGNSA. This CDR3 reads CASSLGTVGEAFF. The CDR3 DNA is TGTGCCAGCAGCTTAGGAACAGTGGGAGAGGCTTTCTTT.

The chain joins TRBV12-3 or TRBV12-4 to TRBJ2-5, with 11 bases matching TRBD2. The CDR3 is made up of 14 amino acids. V dropped 5 bases and J dropped 7; count of bases not matched to a gene: 6. DNA of the CDR3: TGTGCCAGCAGTACTAGCGGGAGACGGGGGACCCAGTACTTC. Protein sequence: CASSTSGRRGTQYF.